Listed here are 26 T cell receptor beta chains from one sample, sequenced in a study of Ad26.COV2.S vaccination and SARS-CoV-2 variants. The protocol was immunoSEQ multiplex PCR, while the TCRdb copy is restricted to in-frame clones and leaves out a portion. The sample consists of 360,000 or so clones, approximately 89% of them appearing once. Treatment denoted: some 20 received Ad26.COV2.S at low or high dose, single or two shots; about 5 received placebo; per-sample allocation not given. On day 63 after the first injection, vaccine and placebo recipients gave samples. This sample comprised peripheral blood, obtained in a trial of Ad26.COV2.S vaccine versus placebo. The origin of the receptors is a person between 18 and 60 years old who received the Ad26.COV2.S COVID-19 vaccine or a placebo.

The chain's CDR3 is CASRPRDYYNEQFF. CDR3 in DNA: TGTGCCAGCAGGCCCAGGGACTACTACAATGAGCAGTTCTTC. The chain employs TRBV11-2 and TRBJ2-1, with TRBD2 matching over 7 bases. The CDR3 runs 14 residues. The germline gives CDR1 SGHAT, CDR2 FQNNGV. The trim removed 6 bases at V and 3 bases at J, leaving 5 bases unmatched.

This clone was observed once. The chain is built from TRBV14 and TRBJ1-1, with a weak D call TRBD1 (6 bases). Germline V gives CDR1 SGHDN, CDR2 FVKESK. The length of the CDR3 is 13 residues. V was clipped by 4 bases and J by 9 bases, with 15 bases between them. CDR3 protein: CASSPFGQQKAFF. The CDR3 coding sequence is TGTGCCAGCAGCCCTTTCGGACAGCAGAAAGCTTTCTTT. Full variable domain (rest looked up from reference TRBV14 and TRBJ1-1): EAGVTQFPSHSVIEKGQTVTLRCDPISGHDNLYWYRRVMGKEIKFLLHFVKESKQDESGMPNNRFLAERTGGTYSTLKVQPAELEDSGVYFCASSPFGQQKAFFGQGTRLTVV.

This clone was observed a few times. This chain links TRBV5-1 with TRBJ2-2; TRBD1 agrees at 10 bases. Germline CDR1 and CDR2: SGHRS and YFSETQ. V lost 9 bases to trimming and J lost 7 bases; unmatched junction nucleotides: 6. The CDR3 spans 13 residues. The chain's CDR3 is CANDRGRGGELFF. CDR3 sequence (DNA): TGCGCCAACGACAGGGGGCGTGGCGGGGAGCTGTTTTTT.

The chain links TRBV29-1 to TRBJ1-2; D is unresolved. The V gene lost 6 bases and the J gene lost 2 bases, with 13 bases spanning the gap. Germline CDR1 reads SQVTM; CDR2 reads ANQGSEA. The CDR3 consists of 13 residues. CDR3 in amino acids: CSVATSWNYGYTF. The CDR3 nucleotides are TGCAGCGTCGCGACAAGCTGGAACTATGGCTACACCTTC.

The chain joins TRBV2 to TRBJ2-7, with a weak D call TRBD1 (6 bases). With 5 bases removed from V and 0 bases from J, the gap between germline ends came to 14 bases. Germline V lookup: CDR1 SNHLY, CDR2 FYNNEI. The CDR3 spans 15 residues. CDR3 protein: CASSPPGHRSYEQYF. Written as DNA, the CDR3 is TGTGCCAGCAGTCCACCGGGACACCGCTCCTACGAGCAGTACTTC.

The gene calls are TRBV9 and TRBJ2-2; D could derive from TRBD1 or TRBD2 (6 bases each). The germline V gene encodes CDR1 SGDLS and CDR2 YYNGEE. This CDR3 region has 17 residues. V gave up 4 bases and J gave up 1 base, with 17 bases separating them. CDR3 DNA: TGTGCCAGCAGCCTTCGAAGCGAGGGGGGGAACACCGGGGAGCTGTTTTTT. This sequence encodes CASSLRSEGGNTGELFF.

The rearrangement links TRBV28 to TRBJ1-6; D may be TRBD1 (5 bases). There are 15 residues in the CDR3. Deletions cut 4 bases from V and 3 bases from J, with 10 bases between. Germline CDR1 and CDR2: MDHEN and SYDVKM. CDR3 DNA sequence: TGTGCCAGCAGTTCCAGGGTTCTCTATAATTCACCCCTCCACTTT. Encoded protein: CASSSRVLYNSPLHF.

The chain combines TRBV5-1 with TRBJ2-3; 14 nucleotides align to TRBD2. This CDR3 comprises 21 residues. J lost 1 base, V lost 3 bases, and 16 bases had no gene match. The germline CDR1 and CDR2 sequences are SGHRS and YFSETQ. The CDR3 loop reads CASSSGLAGGGGRIGTDTQYF. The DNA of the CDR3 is TGCGCCAGCAGCTCCGGACTAGCGGGAGGAGGGGGGAGGATTGGCACAGATACGCAGTATTTT.

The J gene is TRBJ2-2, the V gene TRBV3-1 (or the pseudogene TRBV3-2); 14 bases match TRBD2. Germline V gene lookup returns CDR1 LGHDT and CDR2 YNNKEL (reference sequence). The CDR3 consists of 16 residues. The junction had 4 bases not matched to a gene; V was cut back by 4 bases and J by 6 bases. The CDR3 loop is CASSPGLAGVSGELFF. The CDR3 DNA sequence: TGTGCCAGCAGCCCGGGACTAGCGGGAGTGTCCGGGGAGCTGTTTTTT.

Here the CDR3 DNA reads TGTGCCAGCAGCGTAGCGGCAGGGCCGAACACCGGGGAGCTGTTTTTT. Residues: CASSVAAGPNTGELFF. The chain recombines TRBV9 with TRBJ2-2; possible D gene TRBD1, 5 bases. The germline gives CDR1 SGDLS, CDR2 YYNGEE. This CDR3 contains 16 residues. Trimming took off 0 bases at V and 0 bases at J, with 9 bases between the two ends.

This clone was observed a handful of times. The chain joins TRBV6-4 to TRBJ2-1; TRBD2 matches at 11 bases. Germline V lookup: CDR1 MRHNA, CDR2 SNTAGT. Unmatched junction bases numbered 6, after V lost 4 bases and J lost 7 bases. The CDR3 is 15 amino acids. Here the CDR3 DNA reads TGTGCCAGCAGTGGAACTAGCGGGAGTTCGAATGAGCAGTTCTTC. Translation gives CASSGTSGSSNEQFF.

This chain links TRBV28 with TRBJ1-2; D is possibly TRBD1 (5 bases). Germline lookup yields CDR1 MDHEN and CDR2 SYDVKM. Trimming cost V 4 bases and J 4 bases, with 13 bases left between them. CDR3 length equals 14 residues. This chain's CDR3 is CASSYSGALYGYTF. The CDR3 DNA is TGTGCCAGCAGTTATTCCGGGGCCCTCTATGGCTACACCTTC.

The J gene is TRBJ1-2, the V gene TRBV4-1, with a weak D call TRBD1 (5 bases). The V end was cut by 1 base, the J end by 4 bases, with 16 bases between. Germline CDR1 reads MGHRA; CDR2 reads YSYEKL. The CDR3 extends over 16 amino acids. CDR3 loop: CASSQGPSGGAYGYTF. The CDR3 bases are TGCGCCAGCAGCCAAGGTCCAAGTGGGGGAGCCTATGGCTACACCTTC.

The CDR3 here is CASSLEGAETNNEQFF. CDR3 nucleotide sequence: TGTGCCAGCAGCTTAGAGGGGGCCGAAACGAACAATGAGCAGTTCTTC. V is TRBV7-8 and J is TRBJ2-1; 7 bases are shared with TRBD1. V shed 1 base and J 5 bases; nucleotides not matched to a gene: 8. Germline lookup yields CDR1 SGHVS and CDR2 FQNEAQ. The CDR3 loop spans 16 amino acids.

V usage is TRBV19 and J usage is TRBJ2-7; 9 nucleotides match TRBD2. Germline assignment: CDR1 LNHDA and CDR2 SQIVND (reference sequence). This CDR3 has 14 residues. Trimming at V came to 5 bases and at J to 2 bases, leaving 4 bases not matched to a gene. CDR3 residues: CASSGIAGAYEQYF. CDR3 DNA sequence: TGTGCCAGTAGTGGTATAGCGGGAGCCTACGAGCAGTACTTC.

CDR3 loop: CASSWRTTIYNEQFF. CDR3 coding DNA: TGTGCCAGCAGCTGGAGGACTACTATTTACAATGAGCAGTTCTTC. The gene calls are TRBV7-2 and TRBJ2-1; tentatively, D is TRBD2 (6 bases). V was clipped by 4 bases and J by 4 bases, with 14 bases between them. CDR3 size: 15 residues. Germline lookup yields CDR1 SGHTA and CDR2 FQGNSA.

CDR3 residues: CASSSSGSPGETQYF. The CDR3 nucleotides are TGTGCCAGCAGCTCTAGTGGTAGCCCAGGGGAGACCCAGTACTTC. The chain is built from TRBV7-2 and TRBJ2-5; weak D call: TRBD1 (5 bases). Trimming took off 4 bases at V and 5 bases at J, with 17 bases between the two ends. The germline V gene encodes CDR1 SGHTA and CDR2 FQGNSA. CDR3 size: 15 residues.

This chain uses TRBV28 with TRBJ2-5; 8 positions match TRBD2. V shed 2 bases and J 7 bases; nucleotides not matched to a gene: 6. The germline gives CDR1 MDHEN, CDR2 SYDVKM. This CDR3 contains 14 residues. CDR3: CASSLESGSGTQYF. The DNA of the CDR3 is TGTGCCAGCAGTTTAGAAAGCGGGAGTGGGACCCAGTACTTC.

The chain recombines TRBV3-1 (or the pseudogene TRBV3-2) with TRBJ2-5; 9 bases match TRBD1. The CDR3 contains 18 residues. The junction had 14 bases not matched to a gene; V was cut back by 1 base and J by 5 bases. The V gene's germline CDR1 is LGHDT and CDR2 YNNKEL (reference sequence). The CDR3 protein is CASSQVDRGGGRRETQYF. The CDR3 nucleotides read TGTGCCAGCAGCCAAGTGGACAGGGGCGGCGGGAGACGGGAGACCCAGTACTTC.

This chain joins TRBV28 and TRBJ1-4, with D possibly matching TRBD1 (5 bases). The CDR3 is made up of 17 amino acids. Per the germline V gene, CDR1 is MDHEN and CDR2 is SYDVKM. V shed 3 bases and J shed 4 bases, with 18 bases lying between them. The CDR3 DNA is TGTGCCAGCAGTTTGGCCCAACTTGGGGGGGATAATGAAAAACTGTTTTTT. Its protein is CASSLAQLGGDNEKLFF.

The chain's CDR3 is CASRQGQGSRGYTF. The CDR3 DNA sequence: TGTGCCAGTAGGCAGGGTCAAGGCTCTAGAGGCTACACCTTC. The rearrangement uses TRBV19 and TRBJ1-2; maybe TRBD1 (5 bases). Germline V gives CDR1 LNHDA, CDR2 SQIVND (reference sequence). This CDR3 is 14 amino acids long. Trimming shortened V by 6 bases and J by 8 bases, and 19 bases separated the two germline ends.

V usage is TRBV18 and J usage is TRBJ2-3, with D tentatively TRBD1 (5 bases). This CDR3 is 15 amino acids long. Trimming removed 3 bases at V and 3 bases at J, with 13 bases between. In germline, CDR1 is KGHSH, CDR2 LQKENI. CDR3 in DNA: TGTGCCAGCTCACCCGAACTAAGACAGACAGATACGCAGTATTTT. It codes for CASSPELRQTDTQYF.

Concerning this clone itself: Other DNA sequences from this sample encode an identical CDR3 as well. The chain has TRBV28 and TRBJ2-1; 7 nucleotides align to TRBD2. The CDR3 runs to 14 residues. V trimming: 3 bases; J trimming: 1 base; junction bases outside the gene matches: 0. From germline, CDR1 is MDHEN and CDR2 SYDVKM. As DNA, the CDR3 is TGTGCCAGCAGTTTGGGGGGGTCCTACAATGAGCAGTTCTTC. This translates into CASSLGGSYNEQFF.

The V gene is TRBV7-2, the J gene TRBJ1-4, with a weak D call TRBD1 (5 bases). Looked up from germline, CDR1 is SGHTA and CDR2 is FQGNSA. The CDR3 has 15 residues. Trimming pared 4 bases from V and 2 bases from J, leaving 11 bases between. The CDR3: CASSSEGLTNEKLFF. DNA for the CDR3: TGTGCCAGCAGCTCGGAGGGGTTGACTAATGAAAAACTGTTTTTT.

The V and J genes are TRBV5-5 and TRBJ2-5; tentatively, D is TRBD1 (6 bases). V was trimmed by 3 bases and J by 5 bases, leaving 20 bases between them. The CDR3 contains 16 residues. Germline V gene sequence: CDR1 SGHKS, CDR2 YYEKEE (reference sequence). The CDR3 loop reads CASSWGTQGSGETQYF. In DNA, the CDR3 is TGTGCCAGCAGCTGGGGGACCCAGGGGTCGGGGGAGACCCAGTACTTC.

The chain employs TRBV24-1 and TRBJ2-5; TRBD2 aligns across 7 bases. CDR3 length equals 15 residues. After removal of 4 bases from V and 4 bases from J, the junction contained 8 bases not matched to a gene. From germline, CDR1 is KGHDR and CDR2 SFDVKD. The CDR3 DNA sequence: TGTGCCACCAGTGACCCCAGCGCGGGAGCAGAGACCCAGTACTTC. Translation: CATSDPSAGAETQYF.